Following are 13 T cell receptor beta chains from one sample sequenced in a study of T cells after yellow fever vaccination. TCRdb passed the 5' RACE reads through MiXCR, listing each CDR3 protein once. The sample gives under 600,000 distinct CDR3 sequences, about 13% of which show up once; roughly an eighth is in the top ten. The starting material was PBMCs, obtained on the day of the yellow fever booster vaccination. All receptors derive from a man in his thirties or forties who received the YFV17D yellow fever vaccine.

The chain carries TRBV11-1 and TRBJ2-1, with D possibly matching TRBD2 (5 bases). Germline CDR1 reads SGHAT; CDR2 reads FQDESV (reference sequence). V lost 2 bases to trimming and J lost 2 bases, with 16 bases between them. The CDR3 has 17 residues. The DNA for the CDR3 is TGTGCCAGCAGCTTACAGGTGAGGCCGCGGGCCTACAATGAGCAGTTCTTC. Encoded protein: CASSLQVRPRAYNEQFF. Full variable domain (rest looked up from reference TRBV11-1 and TRBJ2-1): EAEVAQSPRYKITEKSQAVAFWCDPISGHATLYWYRQILGQGPELLVQFQDESVVDDSQLPKDRFSAERLKGVDSTLKIQPAELGDSAMYLCASSLQVRPRAYNEQFFGPGTRLTVL.

This clonotype was observed a few times. This chain links TRBV4-1 with TRBJ2-1, with 10 bases aligning to TRBD2. This CDR3 contains 19 residues. CDR1 is MGHRA and CDR2 is YSYEKL in the germline V gene. The V segment lost 5 bases and the J segment 2 bases; nucleotides outside the gene matches: 15. This CDR3 is CASSTPTGSAGGPYNEQFF. The DNA of the CDR3 is TGCGCCAGCAGCACACCGACAGGGTCAGCGGGAGGGCCCTACAATGAGCAGTTCTTC.

This clonotype was seen many times. The chain employs TRBV19 and TRBJ2-5, with TRBD1 as a possible D gene (6 bases). There are 15 residues in the CDR3. Trimming took 4 bases from V and 2 from J, leaving 14 bases between them. Germline V gene sequence: CDR1 LNHDA, CDR2 SQIVND (reference sequence). This chain's CDR3 is CASSRDRLGQETQYF. The CDR3 DNA follows: TGTGCCAGTAGTAGAGACAGGCTAGGGCAAGAGACCCAGTACTTC.

This clonotype was recorded many times. The chain uses TRBV6-2 or TRBV6-3 and TRBJ2-5; perhaps TRBD2 as D (5 bases). The CDR3 loop spans 14 amino acids. Deletions cut 7 bases from V and 2 bases from J, with 14 bases between. Germline CDR1 reads MNHEY; CDR2 reads SVGEGT. This CDR3 is CASIPGGLQETQYF. Here the CDR3 DNA reads TGTGCCAGCATCCCCGGCGGGCTGCAAGAGACCCAGTACTTC.

V is TRBV19 and J is TRBJ1-4, with D possibly being TRBD1 (5 bases). The germline CDR1 and CDR2 sequences are LNHDA and SQIVND (reference sequence). CDR3 length: 15 amino acids. With 4 bases removed from V and 7 bases from J, the gap between germline ends came to 16 bases. The CDR3 DNA reads as TGTGCCAGTAGTACTCAGGGCATGGAGGTTGAAAAACTGTTTTTT. It yields the protein CASSTQGMEVEKLFF. The full variable domain, completed using reference TRBV19 and TRBJ1-4, is DGGITQSPKYLFRKEGQNVTLSCEQNLNHDAMYWYRQDPGQGLRLIYYSQIVNDFQKGDIAEGYSVSREKKESFPLTVTSAQKNPTAFYLCASSTQGMEVEKLFFGSGTQLSVL.

This clonotype has more than one count but fewer than ten. The chain is built from TRBV7-2 and TRBJ2-3; no clear D gene. V shed 1 base and J shed 1 base, with 15 bases lying between them. The CDR3 is made up of 17 amino acids. From germline, CDR1 is SGHTA and CDR2 FQGNSA. CDR3 loop: CASSLVPTTPGTDTQYF. Here the CDR3 DNA reads TGTGCCAGCAGCTTAGTACCCACTACTCCAGGCACAGATACGCAGTATTTT. The full variable domain, with the rest looked up from reference TRBV7-2 and TRBJ2-3, is GAGVSQSPSNKVTEKGKDVELRCDPISGHTALYWYRQSLGQGLEFLIYFQGNSAPDKSGLPSDRFSAERTGGSVSTLTIQRTQQEDSAVYLCASSLVPTTPGTDTQYFGPGTRLTVL.

The CDR3 region is CATGLVPEQFF. The CDR3 region has the DNA TGTGCCACGGGACTAGTACCTGAGCAGTTCTTC. The chain joins TRBV5-8 to TRBJ2-1, with 8 bases that match TRBD2. The V gene's germline CDR1 is SGHTS and CDR2 YDEGEE. Trimming removed 9 bases from V and 9 bases from J; junction bases left unmatched: 5. This CDR3 is 11 amino acids long.

The table lists this clonotype with a few counts. The CDR3 here is CASSLFGRANTGELFF. CDR3 bases: TGTGCCAGCAGCCTCTTTGGGAGGGCGAACACCGGGGAGCTGTTTTTT. The rearrangement joins TRBV7-2 to TRBJ2-2, with TRBD2 matching over 7 bases. J lost 0 bases, V lost 5 bases, and 6 bases had no gene match. CDR1 is SGHTA and CDR2 is FQGNSA in the germline V gene. This CDR3 is built from 16 residues.

A word on this clonotype: At one boundary the junction diverges from the germline segment, which might be a read error. In DNA, the CDR3 is TGTGCCAGTAGTACAAACACGGGACAGCGGACCTGGTACTTC. This gives the protein CASSTNTGQRTWYF. This chain links TRBV19 with TRBJ2-1; TRBD1 agrees at 7 bases. Germline CDR1 LNHDA, CDR2 SQIVND (reference sequence). This CDR3 region has 14 residues.

This clonotype showed up many times. The J gene is TRBJ2-1, the V gene TRBV7-2; no reliable D call. CDR1 and CDR2 from the germline V gene are SGHTA and FQGNSA. Trimming shortened V by 2 bases and J by 5 bases, and 7 bases separated the two germline ends. The CDR3 is made up of 13 amino acids. The CDR3 DNA is TGTGCCAGCAGCTTAAATCGGGACAATGAGCAGTTCTTC. Protein: CASSLNRDNEQFF.

The J gene is TRBJ1-5, the V gene TRBV20-1; no reliable D call. Trimming took 2 bases from V and 7 from J, leaving 12 bases between them. In germline, CDR1 is DFQATT, CDR2 SNEGSKA (reference sequence). The CDR3 has 13 residues. The CDR3 protein is CSARMTDSQPQHF. DNA for the CDR3: TGCAGTGCTAGAATGACGGACTCCCAGCCCCAGCATTTT.

The V call is TRBV6-5, the J call TRBJ2-7; no firm D call. In germline, CDR1 is MNHEY, CDR2 SVGAGI. Trimming took off 2 bases at V and 5 bases at J, with 16 bases between the two ends. The CDR3 spans 15 residues. CDR3 in amino acids: CASSYGAGPLHEQYF. Written as DNA, the CDR3 is TGTGCCAGCAGTTACGGAGCAGGACCCCTCCACGAGCAGTACTTC.

This clonotype has ten or more counts. This chain uses TRBV7-2 with TRBJ1-2; D is unresolved. V lost 5 bases to trimming and J lost 3 bases, with 16 bases between them. The CDR3 sequence is 15 residues long. Germline V CDR1 and CDR2: SGHTA, FQGNSA. CDR3 residues: CASSRLGGPDYGYTF. In DNA, the CDR3 is TGTGCCAGCAGCCGCCTGGGAGGGCCTGACTATGGCTACACCTTC.